A selection of T cell receptor beta chains follows, all from one sample in a study of tumor-infiltrating lymphocytes in primary liver carcinoma. Using its own MiXCR run on the multiplex PCR reads, TCRdb lists one record per CDR3 protein. The profile shows 320,000 or so distinct CDR3 sequences, about 60% of them singletons. The sequencing input was peripheral blood. Receptors were obtained from a man aged 40-55 years with primary liver carcinoma and hepatitis B virus infection. CDR3s include the opening cysteine and the closing phenylalanine or tryptophan. The order of the fields is clone size, J gene, V gene, D gene, CDR3 DNA, CDR3 protein. The D gene is left open where the match is weak. The size field is filled for only some rows; it gives once, few, many or a size class.

many TRBJ2-7 TRBV5-4 . TGTGCCAGCACTCTTACAGGGTCCTACGAGCAGTACTTC CASTLTGSYEQYF
. TRBJ2-3 TRBV5-1 TRBD2 TGCGCCAGCATCTTGGACGCGGGGGATATGCAGTATTTT CASILDAGDMQYF
many TRBJ1-2 TRBV6-2/TRBV6-3 . TGTGCCAGCAGTTACTTGGAAGTGGATGGGGGCTACACCTTC CASSYLEVDGGYTF
. TRBJ2-5 TRBV5-1 . TGCGCCAGCAGCACCACCGGCGGGCGAAATTTGGGGGAGACCCAGTACTTC CASSTTGGRNLGETQYF
. TRBJ2-2 TRBV12-3/TRBV12-4 . TGTGCCAGCAGTTTTGTCGTTAGCTGGTATGACACCGGGGAGCTGTTTTTT CASSFVVSWYDTGELFF
. TRBJ2-7 TRBV7-8 . TGTGCTATCAGCTTTTTCCGGGACACCTCCTACGAGCAGTACTTC CAISFFRDTSYEQYF
. TRBJ1-2 TRBV29-1 TRBD1 TGCAGCGTGGAGGGGGGGACAGGGGAAGACTATGGCTACACCTTC CSVEGGTGEDYGYTF
. TRBJ1-2 TRBV7-2 TRBD1 TGTGCCAGCAGTCGCAAGCCCGGGACAGGGGAGTATGGCTACACCTTC CASSRKPGTGEYGYTF
. TRBJ2-1 TRBV11-3 . TGTGCCAGCAGCCTACAAAGTGGAGGTTTCAATGAGCAGCTCTTC CASSLQSGGFNEQLF
many TRBJ1-2 TRBV14 TRBD1 TGTGCCAGCAGCCTTGACAGGGGGGATGGCTACACCTTC CASSLDRGDGYTF
. TRBJ2-7 TRBV6-2/TRBV6-3 . TGTGCCAGCTCTCTAACGTGGGGTCACCACGAGCAGTACTTC CASSLTWGHHEQYF
. TRBJ2-1 TRBV6-2/TRBV6-3 . TGTGCCAGGAAGGCCAGGAGCTCCTACAATGAGCAGTTCTTC CARKARSSYNEQFF
. TRBJ2-7 TRBV28 . TGTGCCAGCAGTGCCGATTACGGGCAGTACTTC CASSADYGQYF
. TRBJ1-4 TRBV30 . TGTGCCTCGACCCTGCCGGACAGTTTTTCAACTAATGAAAAACTGTTTTTT CASTLPDSFSTNEKLFF
many TRBJ2-7 TRBV6-1 . TGTGCCAGCACTCGGACGGAAGGCGAGCAGTACTTC CASTRTEGEQYF
few TRBJ2-7 TRBV28 TRBD1 TGTGCCAGCACCTCCGGGACAGGGGGCTCCTACGAGCAGTACTTC CASTSGTGGSYEQYF